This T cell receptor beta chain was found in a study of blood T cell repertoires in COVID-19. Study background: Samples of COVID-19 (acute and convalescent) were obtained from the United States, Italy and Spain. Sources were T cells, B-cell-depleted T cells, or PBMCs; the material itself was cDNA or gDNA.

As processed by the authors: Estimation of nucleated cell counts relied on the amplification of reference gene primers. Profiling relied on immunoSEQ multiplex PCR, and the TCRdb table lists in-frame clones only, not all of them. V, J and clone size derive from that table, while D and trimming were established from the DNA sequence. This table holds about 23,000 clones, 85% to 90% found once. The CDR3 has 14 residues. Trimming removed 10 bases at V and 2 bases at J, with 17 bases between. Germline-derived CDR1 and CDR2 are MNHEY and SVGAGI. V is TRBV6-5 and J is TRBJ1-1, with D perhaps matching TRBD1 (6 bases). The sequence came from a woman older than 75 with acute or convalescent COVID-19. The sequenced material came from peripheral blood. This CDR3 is CAIRSQGPNTEAFF. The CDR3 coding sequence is TGTGCCATTCGGTCACAGGGCCCAAACACTGAAGCTTTCTTT.